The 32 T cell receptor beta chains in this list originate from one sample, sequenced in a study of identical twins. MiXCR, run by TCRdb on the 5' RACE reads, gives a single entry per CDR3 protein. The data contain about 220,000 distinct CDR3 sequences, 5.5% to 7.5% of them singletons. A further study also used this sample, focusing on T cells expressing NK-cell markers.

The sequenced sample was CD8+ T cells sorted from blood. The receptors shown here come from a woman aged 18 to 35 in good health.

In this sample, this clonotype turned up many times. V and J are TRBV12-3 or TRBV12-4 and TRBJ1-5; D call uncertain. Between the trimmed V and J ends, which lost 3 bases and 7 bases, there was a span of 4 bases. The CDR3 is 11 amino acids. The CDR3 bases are TGTGCCAGCAGTTTTGGACAGCCCCAGCATTTT. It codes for CASSFGQPQHF.

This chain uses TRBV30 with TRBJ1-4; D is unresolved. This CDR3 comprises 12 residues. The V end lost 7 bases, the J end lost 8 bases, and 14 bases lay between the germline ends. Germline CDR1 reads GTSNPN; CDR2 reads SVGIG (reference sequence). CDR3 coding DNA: TGTGCCTCCGAAATTGGAGGGGAAAAACTGTTTTTT. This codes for CASEIGGEKLFF.

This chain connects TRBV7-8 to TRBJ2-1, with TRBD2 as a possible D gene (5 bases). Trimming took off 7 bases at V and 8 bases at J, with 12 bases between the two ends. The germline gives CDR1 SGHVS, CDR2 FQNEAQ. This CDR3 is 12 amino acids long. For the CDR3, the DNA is TGTGCCAGCACCCTGCTCGGGGATGAGCAGTTCTTC. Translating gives CASTLLGDEQFF.

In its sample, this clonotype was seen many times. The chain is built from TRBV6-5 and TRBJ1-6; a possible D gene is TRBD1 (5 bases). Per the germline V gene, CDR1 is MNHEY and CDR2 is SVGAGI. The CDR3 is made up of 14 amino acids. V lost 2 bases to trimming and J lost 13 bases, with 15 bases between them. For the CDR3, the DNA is TGTGCCAGCAGTTACCGAAGGGGTAGTGAGCCCCTCCACTTT. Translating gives CASSYRRGSEPLHF.

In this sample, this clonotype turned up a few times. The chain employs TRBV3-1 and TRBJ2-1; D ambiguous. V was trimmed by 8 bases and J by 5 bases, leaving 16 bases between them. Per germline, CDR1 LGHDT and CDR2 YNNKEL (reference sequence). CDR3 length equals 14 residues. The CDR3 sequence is CASVLGIPNNEQFF. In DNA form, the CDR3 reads TGTGCCAGCGTACTGGGGATTCCCAACAATGAGCAGTTCTTC.

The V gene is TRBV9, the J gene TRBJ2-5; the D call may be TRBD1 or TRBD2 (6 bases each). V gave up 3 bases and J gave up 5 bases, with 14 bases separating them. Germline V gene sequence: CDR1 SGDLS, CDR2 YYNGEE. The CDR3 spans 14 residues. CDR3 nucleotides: TGTGCCAGCAGCGGCGACTGGGGGGCTGAGACCCAGTACTTC. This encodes CASSGDWGAETQYF.

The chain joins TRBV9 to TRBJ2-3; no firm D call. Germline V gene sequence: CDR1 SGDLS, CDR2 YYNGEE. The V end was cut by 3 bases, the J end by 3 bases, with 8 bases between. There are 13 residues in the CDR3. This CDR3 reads CASSDMETDTQYF. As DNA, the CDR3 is TGTGCCAGCAGCGATATGGAAACAGATACGCAGTATTTT.

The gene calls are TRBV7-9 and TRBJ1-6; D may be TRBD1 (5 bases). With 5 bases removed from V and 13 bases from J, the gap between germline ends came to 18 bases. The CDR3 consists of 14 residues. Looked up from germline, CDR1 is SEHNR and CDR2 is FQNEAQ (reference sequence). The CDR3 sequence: CASSDSGVFSPLHF. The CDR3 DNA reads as TGTGCCAGCAGCGACAGTGGGGTATTTTCGCCCCTCCACTTT.

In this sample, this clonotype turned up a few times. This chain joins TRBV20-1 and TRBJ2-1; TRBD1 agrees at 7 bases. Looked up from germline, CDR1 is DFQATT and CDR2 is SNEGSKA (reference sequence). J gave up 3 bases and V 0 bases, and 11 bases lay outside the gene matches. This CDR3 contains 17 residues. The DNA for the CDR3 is TGCAGTGCTAGAGATCCTACAGGGACAGCTGACTACAATGAGCAGTTCTTC. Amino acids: CSARDPTGTADYNEQFF.

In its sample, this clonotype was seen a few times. The CDR3 spells CASSYSGGSSNEQFF. The CDR3 DNA sequence: TGTGCCAGCAGTTACTCGGGCGGGAGTTCCAATGAGCAGTTCTTC. The chain couples TRBV6-5 to TRBJ2-1; 7 bases fit TRBD2. CDR1 MNHEY and CDR2 SVGAGI come from the germline V gene. The CDR3 extends over 15 amino acids. With V trimmed by 0 bases and J by 6 bases, 5 bases remained unmatched.

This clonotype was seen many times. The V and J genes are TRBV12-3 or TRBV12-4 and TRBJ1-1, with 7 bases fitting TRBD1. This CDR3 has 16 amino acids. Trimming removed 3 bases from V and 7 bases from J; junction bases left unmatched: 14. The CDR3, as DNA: TGTGCCAGCAGTTTTTTAGAGACAGGGATTGGGGATGAAGCTTTCTTT. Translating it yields CASSFLETGIGDEAFF.

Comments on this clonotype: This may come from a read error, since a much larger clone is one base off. CDR3 protein: CASSVRAGGYTDSQYF. The DNA for the CDR3 is TGTGCCAGCAGCGTAAGAGCGGGGGGATACACAGATTCGCAGTATTTT. This chain uses TRBV9 with TRBJ2-3; 9 bases map to TRBD2. The CDR3 is 16 residues long. Germline V CDR1 and CDR2: SGDLS, YYNGEE.

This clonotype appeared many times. The chain's CDR3 is CASSGQGINEAFF. The CDR3 nucleotides read TGTGCCAGCAGCGGACAGGGTATAAATGAAGCTTTCTTT. The chain combines TRBV5-5 with TRBJ1-1, with TRBD1 matching 8 bases. The CDR3 totals 13 residues. Germline V gene sequence: CDR1 SGHKS, CDR2 YYEKEE (reference sequence). V lost 4 bases, J lost 7 bases, and 6 bases stayed unmatched.

DNA of the CDR3: TGTGCCAGTAGTATTGTCACCAATCAGCCCCAGCATTTT. Translated, it gives CASSIVTNQPQHF. This chain links TRBV19 with TRBJ1-5; D gene ambiguous. This CDR3 contains 13 residues. CDR1 is LNHDA, CDR2 SQIVND, per germline (reference sequence). The V end lost 3 bases, the J end lost 3 bases, and 6 bases lay between the germline ends.

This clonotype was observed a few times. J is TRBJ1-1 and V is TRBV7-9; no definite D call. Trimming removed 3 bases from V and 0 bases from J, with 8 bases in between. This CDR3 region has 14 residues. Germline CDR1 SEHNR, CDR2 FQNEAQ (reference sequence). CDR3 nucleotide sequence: TGTGCCAGCAGCTTGGCAGCGATGAACACTGAAGCTTTCTTT. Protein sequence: CASSLAAMNTEAFF.

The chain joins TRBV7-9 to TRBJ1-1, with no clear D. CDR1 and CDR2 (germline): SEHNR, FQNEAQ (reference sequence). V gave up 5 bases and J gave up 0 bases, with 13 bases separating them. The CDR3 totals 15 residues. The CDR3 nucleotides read TGTGCCAGCAGCCCAACGGCGGGGATGAACACTGAAGCTTTCTTT. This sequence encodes CASSPTAGMNTEAFF.

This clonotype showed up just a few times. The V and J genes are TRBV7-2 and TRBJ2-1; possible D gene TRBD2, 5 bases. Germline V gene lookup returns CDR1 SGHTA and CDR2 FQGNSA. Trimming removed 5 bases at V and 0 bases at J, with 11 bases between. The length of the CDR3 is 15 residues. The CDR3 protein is CASSALASSYNEQFF. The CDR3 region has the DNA TGTGCCAGCAGCGCGTTAGCGTCCTCCTACAATGAGCAGTTCTTC.

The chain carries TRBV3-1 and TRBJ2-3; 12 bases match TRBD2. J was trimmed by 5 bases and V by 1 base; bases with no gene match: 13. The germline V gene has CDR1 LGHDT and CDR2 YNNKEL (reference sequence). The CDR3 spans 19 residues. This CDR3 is CASSQGILRLAGEVDTQYF. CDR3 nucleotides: TGTGCCAGCAGCCAAGGGATCCTTCGACTAGCGGGGGAGGTAGATACGCAGTATTTT.

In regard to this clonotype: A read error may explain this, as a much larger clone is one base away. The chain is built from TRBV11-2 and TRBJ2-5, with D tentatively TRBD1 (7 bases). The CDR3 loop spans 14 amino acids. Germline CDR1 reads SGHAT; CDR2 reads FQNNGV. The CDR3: CGSSFSTGRETQYF. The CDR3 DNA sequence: TGTGGCAGCAGTTTCTCGACAGGGAGGGAGACCCAGTACTTC.

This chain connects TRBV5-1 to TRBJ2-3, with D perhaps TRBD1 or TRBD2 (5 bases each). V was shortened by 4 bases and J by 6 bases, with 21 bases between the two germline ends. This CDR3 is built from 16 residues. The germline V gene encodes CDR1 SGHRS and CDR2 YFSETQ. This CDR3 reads CASSPGTVPSHDTQYF. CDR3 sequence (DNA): TGCGCCAGCAGCCCGGGGACCGTCCCCTCCCACGATACGCAGTATTTT.

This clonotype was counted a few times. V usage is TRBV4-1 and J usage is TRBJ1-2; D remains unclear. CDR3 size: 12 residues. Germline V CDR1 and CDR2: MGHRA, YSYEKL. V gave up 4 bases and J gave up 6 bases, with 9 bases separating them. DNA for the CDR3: TGCGCCAGCAGCCCCGGGAGGAATGGCTACACCTTC. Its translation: CASSPGRNGYTF.

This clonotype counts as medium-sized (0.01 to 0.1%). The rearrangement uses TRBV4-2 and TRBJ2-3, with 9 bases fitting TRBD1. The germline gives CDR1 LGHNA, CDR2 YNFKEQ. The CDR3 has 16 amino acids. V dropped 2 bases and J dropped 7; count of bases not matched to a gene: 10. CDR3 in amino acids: CASSQFIGTGSHTQYF. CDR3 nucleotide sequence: TGTGCCAGCAGCCAATTTATCGGGACAGGGTCTCATACGCAGTATTTT.

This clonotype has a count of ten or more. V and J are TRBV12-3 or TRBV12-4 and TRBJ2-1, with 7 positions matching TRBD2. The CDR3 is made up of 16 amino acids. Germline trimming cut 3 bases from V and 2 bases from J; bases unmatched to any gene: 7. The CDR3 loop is CASSFGGRPAYNEQFF. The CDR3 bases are TGTGCCAGCAGTTTTGGCGGGAGACCCGCCTACAATGAGCAGTTCTTC.

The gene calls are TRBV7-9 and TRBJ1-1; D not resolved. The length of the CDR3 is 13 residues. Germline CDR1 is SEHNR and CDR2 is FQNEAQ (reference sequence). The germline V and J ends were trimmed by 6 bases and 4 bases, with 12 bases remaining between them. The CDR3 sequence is CASRDPRSTEAFF. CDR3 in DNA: TGTGCCAGCAGGGACCCCAGGAGCACTGAAGCTTTCTTT.

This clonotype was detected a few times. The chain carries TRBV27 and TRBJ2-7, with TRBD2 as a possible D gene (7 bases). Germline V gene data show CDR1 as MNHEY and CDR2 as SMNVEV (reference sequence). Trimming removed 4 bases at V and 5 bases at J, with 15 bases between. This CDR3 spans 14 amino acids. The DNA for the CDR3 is TGTGCCAGCAGTTGGGTAGGGGGGGGCGACGAGCAGTACTTC. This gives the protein CASSWVGGGDEQYF.

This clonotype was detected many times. The CDR3 region has the DNA TGTGCCAGCAGCTTACATCGGGCTTTCTTT. Translated, it gives CASSLHRAFF. The chain carries TRBV11-2 and TRBJ1-1; D not resolved. V gave up 2 bases and J gave up 11 bases, with 6 bases separating them. The CDR3 covers 10 residues. Per the germline V gene, CDR1 is SGHAT and CDR2 is FQNNGV.

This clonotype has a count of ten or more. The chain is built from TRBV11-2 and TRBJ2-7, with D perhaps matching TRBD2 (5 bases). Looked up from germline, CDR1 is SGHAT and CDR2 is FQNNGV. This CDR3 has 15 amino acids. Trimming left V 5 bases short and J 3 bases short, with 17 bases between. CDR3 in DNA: TGTGCCAGCAGCACGAGAGCGGACGTCCGCTACGAGCAGTACTTC. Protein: CASSTRADVRYEQYF.

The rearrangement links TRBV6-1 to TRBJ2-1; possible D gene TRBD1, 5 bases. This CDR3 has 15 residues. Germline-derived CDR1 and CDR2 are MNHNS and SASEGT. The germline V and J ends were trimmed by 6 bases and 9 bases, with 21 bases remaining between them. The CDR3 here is CASSSSQGFLGEQFF. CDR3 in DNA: TGTGCCAGCAGCTCCAGCCAGGGTTTCCTCGGTGAGCAGTTCTTC.

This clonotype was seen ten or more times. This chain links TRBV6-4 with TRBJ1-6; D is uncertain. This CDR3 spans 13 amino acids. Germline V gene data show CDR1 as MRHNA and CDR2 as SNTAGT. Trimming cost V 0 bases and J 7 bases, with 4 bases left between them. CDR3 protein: CASSDSTNSPLHF. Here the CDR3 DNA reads TGTGCCAGCAGTGACTCGACAAATTCACCCCTCCACTTT.

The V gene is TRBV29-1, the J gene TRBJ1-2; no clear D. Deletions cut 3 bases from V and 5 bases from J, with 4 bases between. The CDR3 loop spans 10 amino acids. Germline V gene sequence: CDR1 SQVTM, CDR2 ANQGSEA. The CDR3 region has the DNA TGCAGCGTTGAGTGGTATGGCTACACCTTC. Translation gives CSVEWYGYTF.

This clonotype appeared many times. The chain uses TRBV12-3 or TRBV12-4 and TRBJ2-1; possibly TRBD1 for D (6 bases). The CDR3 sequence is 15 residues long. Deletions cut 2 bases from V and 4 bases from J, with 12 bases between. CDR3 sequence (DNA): TGTGCCAGCAGTTTATTGGGACACCTGTACAATGAGCAGTTCTTC. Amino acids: CASSLLGHLYNEQFF.

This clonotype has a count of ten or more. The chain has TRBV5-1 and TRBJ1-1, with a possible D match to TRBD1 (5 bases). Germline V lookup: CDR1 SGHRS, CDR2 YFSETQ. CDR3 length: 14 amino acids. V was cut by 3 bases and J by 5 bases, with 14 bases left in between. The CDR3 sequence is CASSSGGIRTEAFF. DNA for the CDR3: TGCGCCAGCAGCTCCGGGGGAATAAGAACTGAAGCTTTCTTT.